The present T cell receptor (beta chain) was sequenced within a study of blood T cell repertoires in COVID-19. Original processing notes: Nucleated cell counts were estimated from reference gene primer amplification. Clones were sequenced by immunoSEQ multiplex PCR, and TCRdb holds only the in-frame ones, with some missing. V and J calls and clone size are as listed in that table; D and trimming were resolved from the DNA. Of more than 300,000 clones in the sample, around 87% were seen once. Recruits, aged roughly 18 to 100 years, lived in 25 or so US areas. Per germline, CDR1 LNHDA and CDR2 SQIVND (reference sequence). V was shortened by 7 bases and J by 0 bases, with 16 bases between the two germline ends. This CDR3 region has 16 residues.

Input material: PBMCs or T cells enriched from blood (not recorded which). The gene calls are TRBV19 and TRBJ1-5; a weak D match, TRBD1 (6 bases). This TCR derives from a man aged 35 to 55 in a cohort exposed to, infected with or recovered from COVID-19 (not recorded which). CDR3 sequence reads: CASTSLRGVSNQPQHF. CDR3 sequence (DNA): TGTGCCAGTACTTCACTCAGGGGCGTTAGCAATCAGCCCCAGCATTTT.